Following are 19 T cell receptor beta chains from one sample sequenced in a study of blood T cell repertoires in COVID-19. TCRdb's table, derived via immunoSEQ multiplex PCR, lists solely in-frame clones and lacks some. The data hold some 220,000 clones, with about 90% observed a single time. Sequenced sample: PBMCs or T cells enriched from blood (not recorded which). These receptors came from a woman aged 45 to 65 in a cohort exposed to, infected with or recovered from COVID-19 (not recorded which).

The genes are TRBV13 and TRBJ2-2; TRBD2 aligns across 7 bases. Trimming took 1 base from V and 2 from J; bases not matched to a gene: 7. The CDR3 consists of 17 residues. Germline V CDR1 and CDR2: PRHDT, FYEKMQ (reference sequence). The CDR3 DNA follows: TGTGCCAGCAGCTTAGAGTCGAGACTAGCAAACACCGGGGAGCTGTTTTTT. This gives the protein CASSLESRLANTGELFF.

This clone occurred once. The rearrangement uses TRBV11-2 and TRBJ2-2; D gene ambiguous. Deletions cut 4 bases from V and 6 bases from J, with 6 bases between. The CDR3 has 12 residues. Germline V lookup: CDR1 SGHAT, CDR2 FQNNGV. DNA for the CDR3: TGTGCCAGCAGCTCCCGGGCCGGGGAGCTGTTTTTT. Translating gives CASSSRAGELFF.

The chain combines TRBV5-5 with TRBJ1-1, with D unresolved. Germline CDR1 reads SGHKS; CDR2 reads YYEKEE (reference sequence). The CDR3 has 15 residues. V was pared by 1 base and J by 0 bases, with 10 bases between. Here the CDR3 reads CASSLSAALNTEAFF. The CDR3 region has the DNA TGTGCCAGCAGCTTGTCGGCGGCCTTGAACACTGAAGCTTTCTTT.

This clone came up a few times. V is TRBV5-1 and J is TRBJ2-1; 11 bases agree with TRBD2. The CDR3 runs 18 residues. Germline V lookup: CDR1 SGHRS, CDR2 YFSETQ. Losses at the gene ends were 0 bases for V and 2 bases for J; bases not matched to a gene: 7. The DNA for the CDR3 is TGCGCCAGCAGCTTGGGACTAGCGGGGACCACCCCCTACAATGAGCAGTTCTTC. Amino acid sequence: CASSLGLAGTTPYNEQFF.

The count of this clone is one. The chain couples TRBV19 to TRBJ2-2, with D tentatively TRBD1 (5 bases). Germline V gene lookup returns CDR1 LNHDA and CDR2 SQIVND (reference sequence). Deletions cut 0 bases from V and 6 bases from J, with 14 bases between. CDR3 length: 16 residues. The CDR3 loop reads CASSIEGHRIPGELFF. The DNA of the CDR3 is TGTGCCAGTAGTATAGAAGGACACCGTATACCCGGGGAGCTGTTTTTT.

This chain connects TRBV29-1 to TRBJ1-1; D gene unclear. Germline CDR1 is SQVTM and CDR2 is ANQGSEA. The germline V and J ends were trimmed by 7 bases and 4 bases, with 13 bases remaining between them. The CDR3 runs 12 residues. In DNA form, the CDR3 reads TGCAGCGGCAACTCGGTTGGCACTGAAGCTTTCTTT. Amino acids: CSGNSVGTEAFF.

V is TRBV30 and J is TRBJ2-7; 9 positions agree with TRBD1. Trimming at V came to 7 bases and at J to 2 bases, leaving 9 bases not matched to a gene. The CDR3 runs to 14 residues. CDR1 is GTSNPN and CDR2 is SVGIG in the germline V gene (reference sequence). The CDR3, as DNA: TGTGCCTATCTCTCCCGGGACAGGGCCTACGAGCAGTACTTC. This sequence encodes CAYLSRDRAYEQYF.

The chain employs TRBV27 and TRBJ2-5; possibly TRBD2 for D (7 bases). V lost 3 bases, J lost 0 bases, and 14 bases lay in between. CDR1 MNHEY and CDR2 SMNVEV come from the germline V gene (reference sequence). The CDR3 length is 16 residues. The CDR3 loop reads CASSLAGAGNQETQYF. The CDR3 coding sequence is TGTGCCAGCAGTTTGGCGGGGGCTGGGAACCAAGAGACCCAGTACTTC.

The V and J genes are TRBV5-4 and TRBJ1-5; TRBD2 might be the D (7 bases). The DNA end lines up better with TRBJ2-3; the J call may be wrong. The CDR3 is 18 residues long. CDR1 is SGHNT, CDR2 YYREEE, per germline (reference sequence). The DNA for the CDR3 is TGTGCCAGCAGCTTTTCGGGGGGCAGGCTGGGCAAAAATCAGCCCCAGTATTTT. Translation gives CASSFSGGRLGKNQPQYF.

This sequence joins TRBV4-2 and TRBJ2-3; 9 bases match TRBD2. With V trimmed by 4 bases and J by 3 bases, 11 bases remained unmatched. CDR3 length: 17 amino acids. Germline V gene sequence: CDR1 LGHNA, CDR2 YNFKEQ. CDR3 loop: CASSPRTESGGTDTQYF. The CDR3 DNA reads TGTGCCAGCAGCCCCCGTACGGAAAGCGGGGGGACAGATACGCAGTATTTT.

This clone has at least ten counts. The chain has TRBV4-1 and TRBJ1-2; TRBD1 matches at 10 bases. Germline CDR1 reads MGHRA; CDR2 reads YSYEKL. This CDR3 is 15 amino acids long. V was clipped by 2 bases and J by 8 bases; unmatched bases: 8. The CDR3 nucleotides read TGCGCCAGCAGCCAAAGATCCGGGACAGGGGACGGCTACACCTTC. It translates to CASSQRSGTGDGYTF.

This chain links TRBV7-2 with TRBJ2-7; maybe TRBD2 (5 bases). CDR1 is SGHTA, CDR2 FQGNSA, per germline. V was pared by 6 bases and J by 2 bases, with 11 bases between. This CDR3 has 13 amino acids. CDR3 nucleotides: TGTGCCAGCAGTCGGACTCGAGCCTACGAGCAGTACTTC. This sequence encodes CASSRTRAYEQYF.

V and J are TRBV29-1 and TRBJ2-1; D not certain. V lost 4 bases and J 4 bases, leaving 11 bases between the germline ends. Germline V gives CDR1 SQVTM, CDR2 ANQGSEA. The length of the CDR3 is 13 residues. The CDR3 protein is CSVGARGYNEQFF. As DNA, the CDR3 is TGCAGCGTTGGTGCGAGAGGTTACAATGAGCAGTTCTTC.

In nucleotides, the CDR3 is TGTGCCAGCAGTTATAGGACTAGCGGGGGTCCCTCATCCTACAATGAGCAGTTCTTC. Translated: CASSYRTSGGPSSYNEQFF. The chain carries TRBV6-2 or TRBV6-3 and TRBJ2-1; 13 nucleotides align to TRBD2. The germline V gene has CDR1 MNHEY and CDR2 SVGEGT. The ends lost 3 bases at V and 1 base at J; junction bases unmatched: 9. There are 19 residues in the CDR3.

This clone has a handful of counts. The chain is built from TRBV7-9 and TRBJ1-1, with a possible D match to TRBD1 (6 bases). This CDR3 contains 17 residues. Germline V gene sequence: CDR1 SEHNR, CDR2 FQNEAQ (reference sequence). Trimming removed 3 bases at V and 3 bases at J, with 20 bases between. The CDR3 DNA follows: TGTGCCAGCAGCTTTGGCGACAGGCGAATGGGGGACACTGAAGCTTTCTTT. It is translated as CASSFGDRRMGDTEAFF.

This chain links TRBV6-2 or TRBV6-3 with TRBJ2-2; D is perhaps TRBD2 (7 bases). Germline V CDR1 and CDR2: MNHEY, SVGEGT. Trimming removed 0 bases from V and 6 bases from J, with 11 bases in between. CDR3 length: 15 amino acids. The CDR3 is CASSYSAGAPGELFF. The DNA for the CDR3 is TGTGCCAGCAGTTACTCTGCGGGGGCTCCCGGGGAGCTGTTTTTT.

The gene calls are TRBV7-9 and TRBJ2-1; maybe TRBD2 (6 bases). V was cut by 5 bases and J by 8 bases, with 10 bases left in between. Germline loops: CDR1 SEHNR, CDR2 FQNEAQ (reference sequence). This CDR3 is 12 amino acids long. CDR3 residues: CASSPPGDEQFF. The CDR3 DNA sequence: TGTGCCAGCAGCCCACCGGGGGATGAGCAGTTCTTC.

CDR3 coding DNA: TGTGCCAGCTCTGACCGGGACAGGGGGGACTATGGCTACACCTTC. This sequence encodes CASSDRDRGDYGYTF. The J gene is TRBJ1-2, the V gene TRBV18, with TRBD1 matching 11 bases. V gave up 6 bases and J gave up 3 bases; unmatched junction bases: 6. The CDR3 is 15 residues long. In germline, CDR1 is KGHSH, CDR2 LQKENI. The variable domain in full, with the rest retrieved from reference TRBV18 and TRBJ1-2, is NAGVMQNPRHLVRRRGQEARLRCSPMKGHSHVYWYRQLPEEGLKFMVYLQKENIIDESGMPKERFSAEFPKEGPSILRIQQVVRGDSAAYFCASSDRDRGDYGYTFGSGTRLTVV.

The CDR3 region is CACEGGLGSPLHF. Here the CDR3 DNA reads TGTGCCTGTGAGGGGGGGCTGGGTTCACCCCTCCACTTT. The gene calls are TRBV30 and TRBJ1-6; possible D gene TRBD1, 6 bases. The CDR3 spans 13 residues. Trimming took off 6 bases at V and 9 bases at J, with 15 bases between the two ends. Looked up from germline, CDR1 is GTSNPN and CDR2 is SVGIG (reference sequence).